The T cell receptor beta chain described here comes from a study of PD-1 blockade in classical Hodgkin lymphoma. Here immunoSEQ multiplex PCR was the method, and the copy in TCRdb shows in-frame clones only, minus some. The table includes about 19,000 clones, 88% detected once. The CDR3 length is 14 residues. Germline loops: CDR1 MNHEY, CDR2 SMNVEV (reference sequence). V lost 2 bases, J lost 7 bases, and 4 bases stayed unmatched. Indicated time point: cycle 4 day 1 (C4D1), after 5 to 7 weeks of nivolumab. Each of the patients experienced relapse following autologous stem cell transplantation, and their brentuximab vedotin exposure differed. From thawed PBMCs, magnetic negative selection was used to isolate the CD8+ T cells.

The sequencing used CD8+ T cells from blood, collected before the fourth cycle of nivolumab. This clonotype originated in a human donor with classical Hodgkin lymphoma. V and J are TRBV27 and TRBJ2-7, with 11 bases aligning to TRBD2. CDR3 nucleotides: TGTGCCAGCAGTTTACTTAGCGGGAGGGGGGAGCAGTACTTC. Encoded protein: CASSLLSGRGEQYF.